This T cell receptor beta chain appears in the sequencing data of a study of control samples from healthy donors and cancer patients. Generated by immunoSEQ multiplex PCR, the TCRdb table keeps only in-frame clones and is missing some. The sample records about 92,000 clones, 82% being singletons. CDR1 is SGHTA, CDR2 FQGNSA, per germline. The V and J ends lost 5 bases and 0 bases, in that order; junction bases with no gene match: 10. This CDR3 is 17 amino acids long. The clonotype comes from a woman in her sixties in good health. This sequence joins TRBV7-2 and TRBJ1-2; 9 bases map to TRBD1. Sequences were obtained from blood. Here the CDR3 reads CASSASGTGPTNYGYTF. The CDR3 region has the DNA TGTGCCAGCAGCGCGTCCGGGACAGGGCCCACTAACTATGGCTACACCTTC.